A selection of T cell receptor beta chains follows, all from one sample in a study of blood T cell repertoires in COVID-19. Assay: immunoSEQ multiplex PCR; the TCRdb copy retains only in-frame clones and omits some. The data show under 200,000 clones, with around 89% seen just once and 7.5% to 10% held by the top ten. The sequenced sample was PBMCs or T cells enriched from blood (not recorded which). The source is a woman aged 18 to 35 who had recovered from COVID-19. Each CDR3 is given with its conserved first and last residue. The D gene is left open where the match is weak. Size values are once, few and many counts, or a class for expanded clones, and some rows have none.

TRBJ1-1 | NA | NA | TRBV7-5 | TGTGCCAGAAGCTTAGCGCGGGGTCGGGGGTTGAACACTGAAGCTTTCTTT | CARSLARGRGLNTEAFF
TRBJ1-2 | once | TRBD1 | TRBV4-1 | TGCGCCAGCAGCACGGGACAGGGTTTTAACTATGGCTACACCTTC | CASSTGQGFNYGYTF
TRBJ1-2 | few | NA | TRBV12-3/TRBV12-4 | TGTGCCAGCAGTTCTCACTATGGCTACACCTTC | CASSSHYGYTF
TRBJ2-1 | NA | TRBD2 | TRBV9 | TGTGCCAGCAGCGTTTCTTATAGCGGGGGGGCAGAGCAGTTCTTC | CASSVSYSGGAEQFF
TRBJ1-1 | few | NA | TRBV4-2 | TGTGCCAGCAGCCAAGATCCGGGCAGGGTGGGCGAAGCTTTCTTT | CASSQDPGRVGEAFF
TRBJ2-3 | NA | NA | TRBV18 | TGTGCCAGCTCACCCTTACAGGGGGGGTTGTCAGATACGCAGTATTTT | CASSPLQGGLSDTQYF
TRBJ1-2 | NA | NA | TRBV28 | TGTGCCAGCAGTTTATGGACTACAGCGGGGGGCTACACCTTC | CASSLWTTAGGYTF
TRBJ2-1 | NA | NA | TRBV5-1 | TGCGCCAGCAGCTTGGCCGGGTCCGGGAGAACCTACAATGAGCAGTTCTTC | CASSLAGSGRTYNEQFF
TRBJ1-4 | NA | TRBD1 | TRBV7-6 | TGTGCCAGCAGCTTGGGGACAGGAGGGGGTGAAAAACTGTTTTTT | CASSLGTGGGEKLFF
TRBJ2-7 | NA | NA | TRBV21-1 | TGTGCCAGCAGCAACTACCCCCAACCGGGACAGGGTGAACACGAGCAGTACTTC | CASSNYPQPGQGEHEQYF
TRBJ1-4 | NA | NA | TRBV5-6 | TGTGCCAGCAGCTTGGTTGGGACTACCAATGAAAAACTGTTTTTT | CASSLVGTTNEKLFF
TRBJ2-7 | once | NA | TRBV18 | TGTGCCAGCTCAGGGCAGGGACTCGGCGGCGAGCAGTACTTC | CASSGQGLGGEQYF
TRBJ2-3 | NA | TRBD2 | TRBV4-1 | TGCGCCAGCAGCCAAGCTAGCGGGGGGGCCGATTCAGATACGCAGTATTTT | CASSQASGGADSDTQYF
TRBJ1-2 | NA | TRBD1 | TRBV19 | TGTGCCAGTAGTATTGGACAGGGGAGCGGTGGCTACACCTTC | CASSIGQGSGGYTF
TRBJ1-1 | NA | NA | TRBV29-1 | TGCAGCGTTCAAGCAGTGACTGAAGCTTTCTTT | CSVQAVTEAFF
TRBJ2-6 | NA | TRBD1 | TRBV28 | TGTGCCAGCAGTACAGGGGGCGCAGAGGGGGCCAACGTCCTGACTTTC | CASSTGGAEGANVLTF
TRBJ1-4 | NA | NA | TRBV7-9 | TGTGCCAGCAGCTTGGCAGCAACTAATGAAAAACTGTTTTTT | CASSLAATNEKLFF
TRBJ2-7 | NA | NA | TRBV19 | TGTGCCAGTAGCCGGGGCAGGGGGGCAAACTACGAGCAGTACTTC | CASSRGRGANYEQYF
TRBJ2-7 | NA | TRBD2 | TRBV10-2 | TGCGCCAGCAGTGAGTCCGTTGGACTAGCAGAACATGGCGAGCAGTACTTC | CASSESVGLAEHGEQYF
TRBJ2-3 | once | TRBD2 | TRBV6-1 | TGTGCCAGCAGTGAAGTGGGGGGGTATACGCAGTATTTT | CASSEVGGYTQYF
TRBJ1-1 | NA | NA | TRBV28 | TGTGCCAGCGCCCTCGGGGGACGGTTGAACACTGAAGCTTTCTTT | CASALGGRLNTEAFF
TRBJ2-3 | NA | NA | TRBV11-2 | TGTGCCAGCAGCGGAAGACTAGTTGCGGGGAGCACAGATACGCAGTATTTT | CASSGRLVAGSTDTQYF
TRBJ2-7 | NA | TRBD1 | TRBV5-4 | TGTGCCAGCAGTCCGGACAGGGGCGAGCAGTACTTC | CASSPDRGEQYF
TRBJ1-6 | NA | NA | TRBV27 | TGTGCCAGCAGTCTGGACAGCCGATATAATTCACCCCTCCACTTT | CASSLDSRYNSPLHF
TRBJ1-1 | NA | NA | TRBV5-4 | TGTGCCAGCACATTGGGGGGGCCAAGAGACATAGGGACTGAAGCTTTCTTT | CASTLGGPRDIGTEAFF
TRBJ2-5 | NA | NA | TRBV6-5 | TGTGCCACCCGGGTCCCGTCCCAAGAGACCCAGTACTTC | CATRVPSQETQYF
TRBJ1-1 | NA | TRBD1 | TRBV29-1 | TGCAGCGTTGCTACCGGGACAGGGTCTTACACTGAAGCTTTCTTT | CSVATGTGSYTEAFF
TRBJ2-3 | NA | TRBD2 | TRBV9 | TGTGCCAGCAAGAGCGGGGGGGCGCCCGCAGATACGCAGTATTTT | CASKSGGAPADTQYF
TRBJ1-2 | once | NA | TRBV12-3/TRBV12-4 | TGTGCCAGCAGTTACAGGGCCCGTGGCTACACCTTC | CASSYRARGYTF
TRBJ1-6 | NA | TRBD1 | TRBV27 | TGTGCCAGTAGGGACAGCCCCATAAATTCACCCCTCCACTTT | CASRDSPINSPLHF
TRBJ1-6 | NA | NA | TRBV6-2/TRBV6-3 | TGTGCCAGCAGTTACTCAAGGGGTAATTCACCCCTCCACTTT | CASSYSRGNSPLHF
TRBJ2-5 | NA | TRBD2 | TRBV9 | TGTGCCAGCAGCAAACTAGCGGGGTGGCAGACCCAGTACTTC | CASSKLAGWQTQYF
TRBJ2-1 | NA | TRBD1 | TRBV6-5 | TGTGCCAGCAGTTACTCGCGGACAGGGCGAGTGGATGAGCAGTTCTTC | CASSYSRTGRVDEQFF
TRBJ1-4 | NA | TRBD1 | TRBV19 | TGTGCCAGAGAAAGGGGGCCAGTTAGGGCTAATGAAAAACTGTTTTTT | CARERGPVRANEKLFF
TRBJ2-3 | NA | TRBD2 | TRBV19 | TGTGCCAGTAGTATATCGACTAGCGGGGGGGCGGGAGATACGCAGTATTTT | CASSISTSGGAGDTQYF
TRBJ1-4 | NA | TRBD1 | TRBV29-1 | TGCAGCGTGGGTCGTACAGGGGACGCTAATGAAAAACTGTTTTTT | CSVGRTGDANEKLFF
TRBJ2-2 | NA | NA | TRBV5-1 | TGCGCCAGCAGCCCCAGGCAGGGGACCACCGGGGAGCTGTTTTTT | CASSPRQGTTGELFF